The 9 T cell receptor beta chains below were found in one sample sequenced in a study of blood T cells in healthy people across ages. Primers used in a second PCR of roughly 7 to 12 cycles were a sample-barcoded 5' primer and a J-beta primer mix. TCRdb fed the 5' RACE reads into MiXCR, producing one record per CDR3 protein. The sample carries 700,000 or so distinct CDR3 sequences, over 20% recorded once. Sequencing was done on a sample of blood. All receptors derive from an older man in good health.

This clonotype was seen only a few times. The chain recombines TRBV6-6 with TRBJ2-5; TRBD1 agrees at 11 bases. Trimming at V came to 7 bases and at J to 4 bases, leaving 5 bases not matched to a gene. The germline V gene has CDR1 MNHNY and CDR2 SVGAGI (reference sequence). The CDR3 is 14 residues long. CDR3 bases: TGTGCCAGCATCCAGGACAGGGGGCTAGAGACCCAGTACTTC. As protein: CASIQDRGLETQYF.

The chain uses TRBV6-5 and TRBJ1-1; D not resolved. There are 13 residues in the CDR3. Germline assignment: CDR1 MNHEY and CDR2 SVGAGI. Trimming left V 6 bases short and J 4 bases short, with 12 bases between. The CDR3 DNA follows: TGTGCCAGCAGGCTGACCTATGGCACTGAAGCTTTCTTT. It yields the protein CASRLTYGTEAFF.

The J gene is TRBJ1-2, the V gene TRBV5-1, with 7 bases matching TRBD1. Germline CDR1 SGHRS, CDR2 YFSETQ. Germline trimming cut 4 bases from V and 8 bases from J; bases unmatched to any gene: 5. The CDR3 runs to 12 residues. CDR3 loop: CASSQTGQGYTF. CDR3 sequence (DNA): TGCGCCAGCAGCCAGACAGGGCAAGGCTACACCTTC.

This chain connects TRBV7-2 to TRBJ2-2, with 10 bases that match TRBD2. Per the germline V gene, CDR1 is SGHTA and CDR2 is FQGNSA. This CDR3 contains 16 residues. J lost 5 bases, V lost 6 bases, and 9 bases had no gene match. The DNA of the CDR3 is TGTGCCAGCAGGCTTTCTAGCGGGAGTAGGACCGGGGAGCTGTTTTTT. Translating gives CASRLSSGSRTGELFF.

The V gene is TRBV19, the J gene TRBJ1-5; D is ambiguous. Germline loops: CDR1 LNHDA, CDR2 SQIVND (reference sequence). The CDR3 is 15 amino acids. The CDR3 nucleotides read TGTGCGAGCGCCGAGTTGGGATATAGCAATCAGCCCCAGCATTTT. This encodes CASAELGYSNQPQHF.

This clonotype was counted a few times. This chain joins TRBV20-1 and TRBJ1-6; D is perhaps TRBD1 (6 bases). V lost 6 bases to trimming and J lost 7 bases, with 13 bases between them. The V gene's germline CDR1 is DFQATT and CDR2 SNEGSKA (reference sequence). The length of the CDR3 is 13 residues. The CDR3 region is CSARRTENSPLHF. CDR3 in DNA: TGCAGTGCCCGCCGGACAGAAAATTCACCCCTCCACTTT.

This clonotype was seen more than once but under ten times. CDR3 coding DNA: TGCGCCAGTGTTTGGAACGAGCAGTACTTC. Residues: CASVWNEQYF. This chain connects TRBV10-2 to TRBJ2-7; D is uncertain. The CDR3 runs to 10 residues. The germline CDR1 and CDR2 sequences are WSHSY and SAAADI. Deletions cut 9 bases from V and 5 bases from J, with 8 bases between.

This clonotype was picked up many times. This sequence joins TRBV25-1 and TRBJ1-4, with 10 positions matching TRBD1. CDR1 is MGHDK and CDR2 is SYGVNS in the germline V gene. This CDR3 spans 15 amino acids. Losses at the gene ends were 5 bases for V and 2 bases for J; bases not matched to a gene: 2. CDR3 sequence (DNA): TGTGCCAGCAGTAGACAGGGGGCGACTAATGAAAAACTGTTTTTT. This translates into CASSRQGATNEKLFF.

V and J are TRBV20-1 and TRBJ2-5; tentatively, D is TRBD1 (7 bases). Germline CDR1 reads DFQATT; CDR2 reads SNEGSKA (reference sequence). The CDR3 has 15 residues. Trimming took off 6 bases at V and 3 bases at J, with 20 bases between the two ends. The CDR3 loop reads CSAQEGAKIEETQYF. The DNA for the CDR3 is TGCAGTGCCCAGGAGGGGGCCAAAATCGAAGAGACCCAGTACTTC.